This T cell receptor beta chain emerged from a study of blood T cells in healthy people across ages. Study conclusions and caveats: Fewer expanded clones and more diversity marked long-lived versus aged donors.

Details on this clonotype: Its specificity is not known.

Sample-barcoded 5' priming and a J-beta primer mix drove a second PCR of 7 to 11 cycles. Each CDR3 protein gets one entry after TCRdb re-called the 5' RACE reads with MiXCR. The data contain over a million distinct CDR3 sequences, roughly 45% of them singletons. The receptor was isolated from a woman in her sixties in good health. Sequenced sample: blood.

The CDR3 bases are TGCGCCAGCAGCCAAGTTCCCCTAGCGGGGTACCAAGAGACCCAGTACTTC. Translated: CASSQVPLAGYQETQYF. This chain connects TRBV4-1 to TRBJ2-5, with 9 positions matching TRBD2. The germline CDR1 and CDR2 sequences are MGHRA and YSYEKL. There are 17 residues in the CDR3. Trimming at V came to 1 base and at J to 0 bases, leaving 6 bases not matched to a gene.